The table lists the clone carrying this TCR beta chain with a few counts. Antigen specificity is unknown. This entry belongs to a study of cytomegalovirus exposure and HLA in healthy donors. Findings and limits, study-wide: In a later analysis, the majority of CMV-associated beta chains seemingly showed HLA restriction.

V was pared by 3 bases and J by 2 bases, with 4 bases of the junction left unmatched. The CDR3 extends over 15 amino acids. Germline CDR1 is GTSNPN and CDR2 is SVGIG (reference sequence). The PCR made use of 60 Vbeta and 13 Jbeta primers. TCRdb's table, derived via immunoSEQ multiplex PCR, lists solely in-frame clones and lacks some. The sample gives about 230,000 clones, roughly 78% of which show up once; under 0.6% is in the top ten. The rearrangement joins TRBV30 to TRBJ1-5, with 10 bases that match TRBD1. The specimen was PBMCs. This receptor was identified in a boy younger than 18 in good health and CMV-seronegative. The CDR3 reads CAWRAGTGGNQPQHF. The CDR3 bases are TGTGCCTGGAGGGCGGGGACAGGGGGCAATCAGCCCCAGCATTTT.